This T cell receptor (beta chain) was observed in a study of blood T cells in healthy people across ages (dated by TCRdb to between 2014 and 2016). About the study as a whole: In model experiments, template switching captured about one uniquely barcoded TCR beta cDNA molecule for every two T cells. Donors were grouped into four age groups: young (average approximately 16 years), middle-aged (around 39), aged (around 60) and long-lived (roughly 80). To avoid experimental bias, donors of different ages were spread randomly across the sequencing lanes. Age-related changes in TCR beta repertoire diversity were measured in the study by deep sequencing normalized with unique cDNA molecular identifiers. Using the same blood draw, the study looked at two additional independent replicas of 1 million unique cDNA reads for two donors, one aged 18 to 30 and the other aged 80 or older.

For this chain, trimming is 10 bases at the V end and 7 bases at the J end, and the number of junction bases without a gene match is 14. From cysteine to phenylalanine, the CDR3 is 15 amino acids long. The CDR3 DNA has 45 bases and is translated from base 1. Looking up the germline V gene yields CDR1 SGHTA and CDR2 FQGNSA. Donors were a few dozen systemically healthy Caucasian individuals from Russia aged roughly 6 to 95 years. Each donor gave about 9.7 milliliters of peripheral blood, drawn into EDTA-treated Vacutainer tubes. Ficoll-Paque density-gradient centrifugation was used to isolate PBMCs, with at least 6 million per sample. Total RNA, at least 5 micrograms per sample, was extracted from PBMCs with Trizol reagent. Naive CD45RAhigh/CD27high T cell percentages were measured by flow cytometry on a PBMC aliquot from every donor. Study-wide conclusions, independent of this receptor: As age increased, observed TCR beta diversity per million T cells dropped in a roughly linear way, and a significant reduction was already evident by age roughly 36. The percentage of naive T cells measured by flow cytometry correlated strongly with observed TCR beta diversity. Because profiling used bulk unsorted PBMCs, naive and antigen-experienced compartments could not be compared conclusively. The CMV infection status of donors was not known, potentially confounding age-related changes in expanded clonotypes. Estimates of total diversity based on one million sequenced T cells were considered lower bounds and underestimates. The long-lived group showed more naive CD4+ T cells, fewer expanded clones and increased TCR diversity than the aged group, suggesting age selection.

Remarks on this clonotype: Its antigen target is currently unknown. Base qualities are not recorded, but no much larger clone differs from it by a single base.

Receptors were amplified or captured by 5' RACE. Sequencing used an Illumina HiSeq 2500. A second PCR of about 6 to 11 cycles was performed with a sample-barcoded 5' primer and a J-beta primer mix. A template-switch 5' adaptor carrying 12 random nucleotides introduced a unique molecular identifier onto each TCR beta cDNA molecule. At least 2.5 million CDR3-containing paired-end reads were obtained from each sample. First-strand cDNA synthesis was performed from all RNA using the Mint cDNA synthesis kit, with priming by a TRBC-specific oligonucleotide. Following uracil-DNA glycosylase treatment, all cDNA underwent a first 18-cycle PCR with the universal primers M1SS and BC2_uni_R. In the original analysis: For normalization, 1 million high-quality reads were randomly selected from each sample, with every read carrying a distinct molecular identifier. Instead of being binned into consensus sequences, reads with shared molecular identifiers were discarded. MiTCR, run with a Q25 quality threshold and the strictest error-elimination algorithm, handled CDR3 identification, clonotype clustering and error correction. Lower-bound total TCR beta diversity was estimated with a nonparametric unseen species model using Euler transformation. The raw public reads went through TCRdb reprocessing: fastp at Q25, MiXCR clone calling, in-frame beta chains kept. All rows with the same CDR3 protein become a single entry with the most common DNA and genes. The V and J calls shown here were made by TCRdb, not taken from the authors' results. The table for this sample lists about 810,000 distinct CDR3 sequences; roughly 35% of them were counted only once. In total, the top ten clones hold roughly 13% of the sample.

This receptor chain uses TRBV7-2 and TRBJ1-5, and 9 junctional nucleotides match TRBD1. Material for sequencing was blood. The receptor comes from a man between 18 and 35 years old in good health. The CDR3 protein is CATLRTGQGLQPQHF. DNA sequence: TGTGCCACACTCCGGACAGGACAGGGGCTACAGCCCCAGCATTTT.